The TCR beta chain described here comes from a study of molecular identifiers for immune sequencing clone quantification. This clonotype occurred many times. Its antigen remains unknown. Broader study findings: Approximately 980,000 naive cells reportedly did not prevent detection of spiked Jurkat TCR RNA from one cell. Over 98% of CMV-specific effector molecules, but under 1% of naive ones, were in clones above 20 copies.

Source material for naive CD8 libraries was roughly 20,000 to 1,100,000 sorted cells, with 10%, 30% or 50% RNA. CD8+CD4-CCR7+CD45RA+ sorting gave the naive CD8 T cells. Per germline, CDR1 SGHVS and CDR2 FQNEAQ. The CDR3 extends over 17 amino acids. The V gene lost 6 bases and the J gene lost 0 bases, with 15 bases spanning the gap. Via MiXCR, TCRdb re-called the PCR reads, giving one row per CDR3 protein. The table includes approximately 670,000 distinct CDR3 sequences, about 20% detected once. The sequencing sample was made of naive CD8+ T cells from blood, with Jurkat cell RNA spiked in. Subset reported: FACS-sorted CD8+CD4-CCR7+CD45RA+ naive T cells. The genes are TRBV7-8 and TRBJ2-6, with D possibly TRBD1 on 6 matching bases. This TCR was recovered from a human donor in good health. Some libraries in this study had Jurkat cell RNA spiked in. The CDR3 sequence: CASSLWGRGSGANVLTF. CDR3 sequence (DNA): TGTGCCAGCAGTTTATGGGGCAGGGGCTCTGGGGCCAACGTCCTGACTTTC.